Sequencing of this T cell receptor (gamma chain) was carried out in a study of intestinal T cells in coeliac disease (dated by TCRdb to the early 2020s). Background on the whole study: Coeliac patients were much younger than controls, with mean ages of about 15 versus 50 years in the TRG cohort. Duodenal biopsies from 30 to 35 coeliac disease patients and roughly 21 non-coeliac controls were included in a second, larger TCR-gamma (TRG) cohort. Duodenal biopsies from about ten coeliac disease patients and about ten non-coeliac controls were included in the TCR-delta (TRD) cohort.

Comment on this clone: What antigen it recognizes has not been identified. No much larger clone exists at a distance of one base, and base qualities are not known.

The library was produced with multiplex PCR. The listed sequencing device is Ion Torrent PGM. The LymphoTrack kit, which has primers carrying Illumina adapters, was used to amplify TRG repertoires from roughly 220 ng of biopsy DNA. TRG amplicons were purified with AMPure XP beads, quantified on a 2100 Bioanalyzer, and pooled equimolarly. An Ion PGM instrument was used to sequence the TRG libraries. Processing in the source paper ran as follows. Reads in which more than 10% of nucleotides fell below the per-patient third-quartile quality score were removed with FastX. IMGT/HighV-QUEST was used to align reads in order to assign V, D and J genes, locate CDR3 regions and judge functionality. After the sequences were translated into amino acids, every sequence predicted to be non-functional was thrown out. CDR3s were split into kmers, with and without positional annotation; kmer frequencies underwent PCA, and samples were clustered using all 1023 combinations of PCs 1-10. Classification was validated by leave-one-out cross-validation, re-optimising parameters on the remaining samples each time. Shannon diversity was calculated with the vegan R package from repeated random subsamples, each the size of the lowest read count. Clone calls in TCRdb were regenerated from the public reads with CATT, after which identical DNA sequences shared one row. The V and J calls and clone size come from TCRdb's table, not from the authors' own analysis. This sample lists several hundred gamma-chain clones; 52% were detected once. The biggest ten clones account for about 20% of the sample.

Compared with germline, V lacks 8 bases and J lacks 5 bases; bases without a gene match: 19. The CDR3 runs 16 amino acids, cysteine and phenylalanine included. The CDR3 DNA has 48 bases and is translated from base 1. Genomic DNA was extracted with the QIAamp DNA FFPE tissue kit from ten 5-um FFPE scrolls per case. Classification of coeliac disease based on the TCR repertoire was tested using fully anonymised formalin-fixed paraffin-embedded duodenal biopsies that were surplus to diagnostic needs. Here is what the overall study found, with its caveats: In training, clustering based on TRD kmers put all 20 or so biopsies in the right class, and the reported leave-one-out accuracy was more than 75%. TRG clustering correctly classified most of the roughly 54 biopsies (roughly 94%), with a reported leave-one-out accuracy of approximately 90%. Repeated CDR3 amino acid sequences could not be distinguished from PCR duplicates in the analysis. Coeliac and control groups differed significantly in age, although an age-split analysis did not yield significant classification. FFPE-derived DNA was found to be relatively degraded, and loss of a proportion of TCR sequences in each sample was likely caused by this degradation.

The chain employs TRGV10 and TRGJ1 or TRGJ2. TRGV10 is labeled an ORF, and its function is uncertain. Input material: a duodenal biopsy. This receptor was obtained from a human donor with celiac disease. The nucleotides are TGTGCTGCGTGGGATTATTACCCCCCCGGTCATTATAAGAAACTCTTT. Its product reads: CAAWDYYPPGHYKKLF.